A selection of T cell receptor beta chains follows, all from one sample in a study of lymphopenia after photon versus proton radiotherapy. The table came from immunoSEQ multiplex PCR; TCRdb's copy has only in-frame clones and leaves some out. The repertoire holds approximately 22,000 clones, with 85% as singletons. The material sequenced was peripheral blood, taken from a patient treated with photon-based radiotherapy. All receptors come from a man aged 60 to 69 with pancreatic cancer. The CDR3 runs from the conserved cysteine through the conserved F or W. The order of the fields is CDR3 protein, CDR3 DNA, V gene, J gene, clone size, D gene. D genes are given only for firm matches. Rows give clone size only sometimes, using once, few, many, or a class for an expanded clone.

CSVGSNNYGYTF	TGCAGCGTCGGCAGTAATAACTATGGCTACACCTTC	TRBV29-1	TRBJ1-2	.	.
CASSVSGGFRETQYF	TGTGCCAGCAGCGTCAGCGGGGGGTTCAGGGAGACCCAGTACTTC	TRBV9	TRBJ2-5	.	TRBD2
CASSQAVLDKQFF	TGTGCCAGCAGCCAAGCCGTCCTGGATAAGCAGTTCTTC	TRBV4-2	TRBJ2-1	.	.
CASSPRPSGANVLTF	TGTGCCAGCAGTCCCCGGCCCTCTGGGGCCAACGTCCTGACTTTC	TRBV6-5	TRBJ2-6	once	.
CASSLQGLNTEAFF	TGTGCCAGCAGCTTGCAGGGGTTGAACACTGAAGCTTTCTTT	TRBV7-2	TRBJ1-1	.	.
CASTRDTINEQFF	TGTGCCAGCACCCGGGACACGATCAATGAGCAGTTCTTC	TRBV6-1	TRBJ2-1	.	.
CASSAGQESGELFF	TGTGCCAGCAGTGCGGGACAGGAGTCCGGGGAGCTGTTTTTT	TRBV6-1	TRBJ2-2	once	TRBD1
CASSSRDRARAEAFF	TGTGCCAGCAGCTCGAGAGACAGGGCAAGGGCTGAAGCTTTCTTT	TRBV7-9	TRBJ1-1	once	TRBD1
CASSLGRNNEQFF	TGTGCTAGCAGCTTAGGACGGAACAATGAGCAGTTCTTC	TRBV7-7	TRBJ2-1	.	.
CASSLGQTYDGGYTF	TGTGCCAGCAGCTTGGGACAGACCTATGATGGCGGCTACACCTTC	TRBV5-4	TRBJ1-2	.	.
CASSLNGNTIYF	TGTGCCAGCAGCCTAAATGGAAACACCATATATTTT	TRBV13	TRBJ1-3	.	.
CASSEFNVNTEAFF	TGTGCCAGCAGTGAATTTAATGTGAACACTGAAGCTTTCTTT	TRBV25-1	TRBJ1-1	.	.
CASSLLAGGITSTDTQYF	TGTGCCAGTAGTCTACTAGCGGGGGGCATTACTAGCACAGATACGCAGTATTTT	TRBV19	TRBJ2-3	.	TRBD2
CASSFGYNEQFF	TGTGCCAGCTCATTCGGTTACAATGAGCAGTTCTTC	TRBV18	TRBJ2-1	once	.
CAAGGSNQPQHF	TGTGCCGCTGGGGGGTCCAATCAGCCCCAGCATTTT	TRBV15	TRBJ1-5	.	.
CASSQDRTDEKLFF	TGTGCCAGCAGCCAAGATCGGACAGATGAAAAACTGTTTTTT	TRBV14	TRBJ1-4	.	.
CASSQVVDSGNTIYF	TGTGCCAGCAGCCAAGTAGTTGACTCTGGAAACACCATATATTTT	TRBV4-2	TRBJ1-3	once	.
CASSQTQSTDGYTF	TGCGCCAGCAGCCAGACCCAATCGACGGATGGCTACACCTTC	TRBV5-1	TRBJ1-2	.	.
CASSPVPSTDTQYF	TGTGCCAGCAGCCCCGTACCCAGCACAGATACGCAGTATTTT	TRBV27	TRBJ2-3	.	.
CASKGIPYEQYF	TGTGCCAGCAAAGGGATCCCCTACGAGCAGTACTTC	TRBV6-6	TRBJ2-7	.	.
CASSLQGNQPQHF	TGTGCCAGCAGCCTACAGGGCAATCAGCCCCAGCATTTT	TRBV7-9	TRBJ1-5	few	.
CASSYSGNSNQPQHF	TGTGCCAGCAGTTACTCCGGAAATAGCAATCAGCCCCAGCATTTT	TRBV6-5	TRBJ1-5	.	.
CASSVRGDMNTEAFF	TGTGCCAGCAGCGTAAGGGGGGATATGAACACTGAAGCTTTCTTT	TRBV9	TRBJ1-1	few	.